Listed below are T cell receptor beta chains from one sample, sequenced in a study of blood T cell repertoires in COVID-19. Repertoires were generated with immunoSEQ multiplex PCR, while TCRdb's copy carries only in-frame clones and drops some. The sample yields over 150,000 clones, about 88% seen once. Sequencing used peripheral blood. These receptors came from a man in his forties or fifties with active or convalescent COVID-19. Both conserved end residues are part of each CDR3. A D gene is named only where the DNA matches it firmly. Clone size is given for some rows only: seen once, a few or many times, or a class if the clone is expanded.

TRBJ1-4,-,-,TRBV5-6,CASSLQQDILEKLFF,TGTGCCAGCAGCTTGCAACAGGACATCCTTGAAAAACTGTTTTTT
TRBJ2-1,-,TRBD2,TRBV11-3,CASSFLAGGNEQFF,TGTGCCAGCAGCTTCTTAGCGGGGGGGAATGAGCAGTTCTTC
TRBJ1-3,-,-,TRBV6-5,CASSYARTVSGNTIYF,TGTGCCAGCAGTTACGCCAGGACAGTCTCTGGAAACACCATATATTTT
TRBJ1-3,-,-,TRBV7-3,CASSRAGAGNTIYF,TGTGCCAGCAGCCGTGCGGGGGCTGGAAACACCATATATTTT
TRBJ2-7,-,-,TRBV5-4,CASQQGTSYEQYF,TGTGCCTCTCAGCAGGGAACCTCCTACGAGCAGTACTTC
TRBJ2-1,-,-,TRBV24-1,CATSEGVNEQFF,TGTGCCACCAGTGAAGGGGTCAATGAGCAGTTCTTC
TRBJ1-2,-,-,TRBV5-6,CASSPQGVNYGYTF,TGTGCCAGCAGCCCCCAGGGCGTTAACTATGGCTACACCTTC
TRBJ2-2,-,TRBD1,TRBV19,CASSTGTGAGTGELFF,TGTGCCAGTAGTACCGGGACAGGGGCAGGCACCGGGGAGCTGTTTTTT
TRBJ1-6,-,-,TRBV5-1,CASSLGSSYNSPLHF,TGCGCCAGCAGCTTGGGTAGCTCCTATAATTCACCCCTCCACTTT
TRBJ2-6,-,-,TRBV4-2,CASSQVMPGTANVLTF,TGTGCCAGCAGCCAAGTGATGCCAGGAACTGCCAACGTCCTGACTTTC
TRBJ1-6,-,TRBD1,TRBV9,CASSINDAGQGVSPLHF,TGTGCCAGCAGCATAAACGACGCCGGACAGGGTGTCTCACCCCTCCACTTT
TRBJ1-5,-,TRBD1,TRBV4-2,CASSQDRGQGQPQHF,TGTGCCAGCAGCCAAGATAGGGGACAGGGTCAGCCCCAGCATTTT
TRBJ2-5,-,-,TRBV15,CATTSSEQETQYF,TGTGCCACCACTTCTAGCGAACAAGAGACCCAGTACTTC
TRBJ2-3,-,TRBD2,TRBV9,CASSRGLRTSGTDTQYF,TGTGCCAGCAGCAGGGGGCTACGGACTAGCGGCACAGATACGCAGTATTTT
TRBJ2-7,-,TRBD1,TRBV4-2,CASSQPGTGQEQYF,TGTGCCAGCAGCCAACCGGGGACGGGACAGGAGCAGTACTTC
TRBJ1-2,-,-,TRBV27,CASSNDRHYGYTF,TGTGCCAGCAGCAATGACAGGCACTATGGCTACACCTTC
TRBJ2-7,-,TRBD1,TRBV6-5,CASRQQGTEQYF,TGTGCCAGCCGTCAACAGGGGACCGAGCAGTACTTC
TRBJ1-1,once,-,TRBV25-1,CASSGFRGRANTEAFF,TGTGCCAGCAGTGGCTTTAGAGGCAGGGCGAACACTGAAGCTTTCTTT